This TCR beta chain was profiled in a study of post-analysis software for immune sequencing data. Notes on the study in general: Patients carried roughly 5 TRBV segments more frequently than controls did, and TRBV5-6, TRBV5-1 and TRBV20-1 were among them.

This CDR3 spans 15 amino acids. Germline lookup yields CDR1 KGHSH and CDR2 LQKENI. V lost 2 bases, J lost 3 bases, and 3 bases stayed unmatched. As for this clonotype: No antigen is known for it.

The library was made from cDNA and included unique molecular identifiers. The yield from approximately 1 to 10 million T cells was roughly 500,000 cDNA molecules in total. TCRdb re-called the PCR reads through MiXCR, storing one row per CDR3 protein. The sample has about 540,000 distinct CDR3 sequences, under 40% seen once. The receptor was isolated from a girl aged 2-17 years with multiple sclerosis. Sequencing input: blood. This chain links TRBV18 with TRBJ2-3, with 9 bases matching TRBD1. CDR3 DNA: TGTGCCAGCTCACCAAGGACAGGGGAAACAGATACGCAGTATTTT. It encodes CASSPRTGETDTQYF. Full variable domain (remainder filled in from reference TRBV18 and TRBJ2-3): NAGVMQNPRHLVRRRGQEARLRCSPMKGHSHVYWYRQLPEEGLKFMVYLQKENIIDESGMPKERFSAEFPKEGPSILRIQQVVRGDSAAYFCASSPRTGETDTQYFGPGTRLTVL.